The 8 T cell receptor beta chains listed next were all sequenced from one sample in a study of blood T cell repertoires in COVID-19. Generated by immunoSEQ multiplex PCR, the TCRdb table keeps only in-frame clones and is missing some. The table shows approximately 260,000 clones, with about 90% occurring only once. Source material: PBMCs or T cells enriched from blood (not recorded which). The receptors stem from a woman under 30 who had recovered from COVID-19.

The chain employs TRBV11-3 and TRBJ2-7, with TRBD2 identical over 10 bases. CDR1 is SGHNT and CDR2 is YENEEA in the germline V gene. This CDR3 has 18 amino acids. Unmatched junction bases numbered 15, after V lost 5 bases and J lost 2 bases. The CDR3 protein is CASSRGPTSGATPYEQYF. For the CDR3, the DNA is TGTGCCAGCAGCCGGGGGCCTACTAGCGGGGCGACCCCCTACGAGCAGTACTTC.

This chain uses TRBV5-4 with TRBJ1-2; D is ambiguous. V lost 4 bases to trimming and J lost 1 base, with 11 bases between them. Germline loops: CDR1 SGHNT, CDR2 YYREEE (reference sequence). The CDR3 has 14 amino acids. CDR3: CASSPDRGNYGYTF. The CDR3 coding sequence is TGTGCCAGCAGCCCGGACCGGGGTAACTATGGCTACACCTTC.

This chain joins TRBV9 and TRBJ1-1; D unclear. The germline V gene encodes CDR1 SGDLS and CDR2 YYNGEE. This CDR3 has 13 amino acids. V was cut by 4 bases and J by 3 bases, with 10 bases left in between. The CDR3 loop is CASSPQDYTEAFF. CDR3 coding DNA: TGTGCCAGCAGCCCTCAGGACTACACTGAAGCTTTCTTT.

The sample holds a few counts of this clone. V and J are TRBV6-6 and TRBJ2-2; D possibly corresponds to TRBD2 (6 bases). The CDR3 covers 16 residues. V was shortened by 2 bases and J by 6 bases, with 16 bases between the two germline ends. Per germline, CDR1 MNHNY and CDR2 SVGAGI (reference sequence). The CDR3 sequence: CASSYPGAGDSGELFF. CDR3 DNA: TGTGCCAGCAGTTACCCCGGAGCTGGGGACTCCGGGGAGCTGTTTTTT.

J is TRBJ1-6 and V is TRBV6-2 or TRBV6-3, with TRBD1 identical over 7 bases. Germline CDR1 is MNHEY and CDR2 is SVGEGT. Germline trimming cut 0 bases from V and 8 bases from J; bases unmatched to any gene: 10. This CDR3 spans 17 amino acids. This chain's CDR3 is CASSYSLEGAEHSPLHF. The CDR3 coding sequence is TGTGCCAGCAGTTACTCTCTGGAGGGGGCAGAACATTCACCCCTCCACTTT.

This clone was seen only a few times. The V call is TRBV18, the J call TRBJ1-2; unclear D gene. This CDR3 is 13 amino acids long. Germline CDR1 KGHSH, CDR2 LQKENI. V shed 5 bases and J shed 2 bases, with 9 bases lying between them. In DNA, the CDR3 is TGTGCCAGCTCATCCGGACTAAACTATGGCTACACCTTC. Translation: CASSSGLNYGYTF. Full variable domain (outside the CDR3, taken from reference TRBV18 and TRBJ1-2): NAGVMQNPRHLVRRRGQEARLRCSPMKGHSHVYWYRQLPEEGLKFMVYLQKENIIDESGMPKERFSAEFPKEGPSILRIQQVVRGDSAAYFCASSSGLNYGYTFGSGTRLTVV.

The V call is TRBV28, the J call TRBJ2-1, with 11 bases matching TRBD1. Germline CDR1 reads MDHEN; CDR2 reads SYDVKM. This CDR3 spans 16 amino acids. The J segment lost 8 bases and the V segment lost 0 bases, leaving 6 bases of the junction unmatched. Here the CDR3 DNA reads TGTGCCAGCAGTTTATGGGACAGGGGGCGAGGGGATGAGCAGTTCTTC. Translated, it gives CASSLWDRGRGDEQFF.

The CDR3 bases are TGTGCCAGTAGTATCGATAGGACAGGGGGCATCACCGTCAGGGAGCTGTTTTTT. Residues: CASSIDRTGGITVRELFF. This chain uses TRBV19 with TRBJ2-2; 11 positions match TRBD1. V lost 3 bases and J lost 9; bases outside the gene matches: 15. The CDR3 is 18 amino acids. Looked up from germline, CDR1 is LNHDA and CDR2 is SQIVND (reference sequence).